Listed below are T cell receptor beta chains from one sample, sequenced in a study of cytomegalovirus exposure and HLA in healthy donors. Sequenced by immunoSEQ multiplex PCR; TCRdb stores in-frame clones only, minus some. The sample lists approximately 210,000 clones, about 82% occurring once. The specimen sequenced was PBMCs. The source is a woman in her late teens or twenties in good health and CMV-seronegative. The CDR3 runs from the conserved cysteine through the conserved F or W. Each record gives: J gene, D gene, V gene, clone size, CDR3 protein, CDR3 DNA. The D gene is left open where the match is weak. Where a row states a size, it is once, few, many or the class of an expanded clone; other rows omit it.

TRBJ1-2 | . | TRBV15 | . | CATSRDLGYGYTF | TGTGCCACCAGCAGAGATCTCGGCTATGGCTACACCTTC
TRBJ2-4 | . | TRBV5-1 | few | CASSFATGDGIAKNIQYF | TGCGCCAGCAGCTTTGCGACAGGTGACGGGATAGCCAAAAACATTCAGTACTTC
TRBJ2-2 | . | TRBV10-2 | . | CASSAEGVTYANTGELFF | TGCGCCAGCAGTGCGGAGGGAGTCACCTACGCGAACACCGGGGAGCTGTTTTTT
TRBJ1-2 | TRBD1 | TRBV4-1 | . | CASSPRDRVYGYTF | TGCGCCAGCAGCCCCAGGGACAGGGTCTATGGCTACACCTTC
TRBJ2-6 | . | TRBV4-1 | . | CASSHLPGHPRDRGANVLTF | TGCGCCAGCAGCCATTTGCCGGGACACCCTCGAGATCGTGGGGCCAACGTCCTGACTTTC
TRBJ2-1 | TRBD1 | TRBV6-5 | . | CASSGLGTGGNEQFF | TGTGCCAGCAGCGGACTAGGGACAGGGGGGAATGAGCAGTTCTTC
TRBJ1-5 | . | TRBV11-2 | few | CASSFQSNQPQHF | TGTGCCAGCAGCTTTCAGTCGAATCAGCCCCAGCATTTT
TRBJ2-7 | TRBD1 | TRBV19 | . | CASSPGQGNGSYEQYF | TGTGCCAGTAGTCCGGGACAGGGGAATGGCTCCTACGAGCAGTACTTC
TRBJ1-5 | TRBD1 | TRBV7-2 | . | CASSRTGYSNQPQHF | TGTGCCAGCAGCAGGACAGGTTATAGCAATCAGCCCCAGCATTTT
TRBJ1-1 | . | TRBV5-1 | . | CASSWGGSVNTEAFF | TGCGCCAGCAGCTGGGGGGGTAGCGTGAACACTGAAGCTTTCTTT
TRBJ1-1 | . | TRBV29-1 | . | CSAGGVMNTEAFF | TGCAGCGCGGGAGGGGTCATGAACACTGAAGCTTTCTTT
TRBJ1-1 | . | TRBV5-1 | . | CASSSLVSENTEAFF | TGCGCCAGCAGCTCCCTAGTAAGTGAAAACACTGAAGCTTTCTTT
TRBJ2-1 | TRBD2 | TRBV7-9 | once | CASSLSSTSGRAREFF | TGTGCCAGCAGCTTATCCTCTACTAGCGGGAGGGCCAGGGAGTTCTTC
TRBJ1-5 | . | TRBV15 | . | CATSREPHSNQPQHF | TGTGCCACCAGCAGAGAACCACATAGCAATCAGCCCCAGCATTTT
TRBJ1-6 | . | TRBV28 | . | CVVGLGSPLHF | TGTGTGGTGGGTCTAGGTTCACCCCTCCACTTT
TRBJ2-1 | TRBD1 | TRBV28 | . | CASSTYRGVNNEQFF | TGTGCCAGCAGTACGTACAGGGGGGTGAACAATGAGCAGTTCTTC
TRBJ1-2 | TRBD1 | TRBV6-1 | few | CASSEADRVKGYTF | TGTGCCAGCAGTGAAGCAGACAGGGTGAAGGGCTACACCTTC
TRBJ1-6 | . | TRBV29-1 | few | CSVGILHF | TGCAGCGTTGGTATACTCCACTTT
TRBJ2-7 | . | TRBV21-1 | . | CAGRTSGRRGHEQYF | TGTGCCGGCCGGACTAGCGGGAGGCGGGGGCACGAGCAGTACTTC
TRBJ1-2 | . | TRBV7-2 | . | CASSLTGYGYTF | TGTGCCAGCAGCTTAACTGGCTATGGCTACACCTTC
TRBJ2-7 | . | TRBV4-1 | . | CASSPSPYEQYF | TGCGCCAGCAGCCCCTCTCCCTACGAGCAGTACTTC
TRBJ1-1 | . | TRBV5-4 | . | CASSSPPLGVNTEAFF | TGTGCCAGCAGCTCCCCGCCGTTAGGGGTGAACACTGAAGCTTTCTTT
TRBJ1-1 | . | TRBV18 | . | CASSRNRDLNTEAFF | TGTGCCAGCTCGCGAAACAGGGACCTCAACACTGAAGCTTTCTTT
TRBJ2-5 | TRBD2 | TRBV7-9 | . | CASRKGAGGGTKQETQYF | TGTGCCAGCAGAAAAGGTGCGGGCGGGGGGACCAAACAAGAGACCCAGTACTTC
TRBJ2-7 | TRBD2 | TRBV28 | . | CASSRNGRAFYEQYF | TGTGCCAGCAGTAGAAACGGGAGGGCCTTCTACGAGCAGTACTTC
TRBJ1-5 | . | TRBV2 | . | CASRTSPGDQPQHF | TGTGCCAGCAGGACATCGCCCGGGGATCAGCCCCAGCATTTT
TRBJ1-2 | . | TRBV10-2 | once | CASSRGGNYGYTF | TGCGCCAGCAGTAGGGGAGGAAACTATGGCTACACCTTC
TRBJ2-1 | TRBD2 | TRBV5-1 | . | CASSTTSVGDEQFF | TGCGCCAGCAGCACGACTAGCGTGGGGGATGAGCAGTTCTTC
TRBJ1-4 | . | TRBV7-2 | . | CASSLTGTNEKLFF | TGTGCCAGCAGCTTAACAGGGACTAATGAAAAACTGTTTTTT
TRBJ2-1 | TRBD2 | TRBV6-5 | . | CASSYSGASGNNEQFF | TGTGCCAGCAGTTACTCGGGGGCTAGCGGGAATAATGAGCAGTTCTTC
TRBJ1-1 | TRBD1 | TRBV6-5 | . | CASSSQGGRTEAFF | TGTGCCAGCAGTTCTCAGGGGGGCAGGACTGAAGCTTTCTTT
TRBJ1-2 | TRBD1 | TRBV25-1 | . | CASSEAYWTGVVYTF | TGTGCCAGCAGTGAAGCGTACTGGACAGGGGTCGTCTACACCTTC
TRBJ2-2 | . | TRBV7-9 | . | CASSDSGATHTGELFF | TGTGCCAGCAGCGACAGTGGGGCCACGCACACCGGGGAGCTGTTTTTT
TRBJ2-1 | . | TRBV5-6 | . | CASSLAGSNEQFF | TGTGCCAGCAGCTTGGCAGGTTCCAATGAGCAGTTCTTC
TRBJ1-2 | . | TRBV30 | . | CAWSGAGRGYTF | TGTGCCTGGAGTGGTGCGGGTCGGGGCTACACCTTC
TRBJ2-7 | TRBD2 | TRBV5-1 | . | CASSTDSGKAYEQYF | TGCGCCAGCAGCACCGATAGCGGGAAGGCCTACGAGCAGTACTTC
TRBJ1-4 | . | TRBV30 | once | CAWSGKLTHEKLFF | TGTGCCTGGAGTGGAAAACTCACTCATGAAAAACTGTTTTTT
TRBJ1-1 | TRBD1 | TRBV11-3 | . | CASSFHDRAEAFF | TGTGCCAGCAGCTTTCATGACAGGGCTGAAGCTTTCTTT
TRBJ1-3 | TRBD1 | TRBV5-5 | . | CASSLDRGNRNTIYF | TGTGCCAGCAGCTTGGACAGGGGAAACAGAAACACCATATATTTT
TRBJ1-3 | . | TRBV19 | many | CASSTRGNTIYF | TGTGCCAGTAGTACGAGAGGAAACACCATATATTTT
TRBJ1-5 | . | TRBV18 | . | CASSPGGGQPQHF | TGTGCCAGCTCACCAGGGGGCGGCCAGCCCCAGCATTTT
TRBJ1-2 | TRBD1 | TRBV27 | . | CASSPHRGRIHEGYTF | TGTGCCAGCAGTCCGCACAGGGGGCGCATTCACGAAGGCTACACCTTC
TRBJ2-7 | . | TRBV7-6 | . | CASSLVSPGDSYEQYF | TGTGCCAGCAGCTTAGTATCGCCAGGGGATTCCTACGAGCAGTACTTC
TRBJ1-1 | TRBD1 | TRBV4-1 | once | CASSQAAHGTGQEAFF | TGCGCCAGCAGCCAAGCGGCACACGGGACAGGACAAGAAGCTTTCTTT
TRBJ1-1 | . | TRBV2 | . | CASGRGRGTEAFF | TGTGCCAGCGGGAGGGGGAGGGGTACTGAAGCTTTCTTT
TRBJ2-7 | . | TRBV18 | few | CASSAQQGVPYEQYF | TGTGCCAGCTCAGCACAACAGGGAGTACCCTACGAGCAGTACTTC
TRBJ2-1 | . | TRBV6-1 | . | CASRMTSPSYNEQFF | TGTGCCAGCAGGATGACATCTCCATCATACAATGAGCAGTTCTTC
TRBJ1-3 | TRBD1 | TRBV9 | few | CASSGLQGAGNTIYF | TGTGCCAGCAGCGGATTACAGGGGGCTGGAAACACCATATATTTT
TRBJ1-1 | TRBD1 | TRBV27 | . | CASSSERTGHTEAFF | TGTGCCAGCAGTTCGGAAAGGACAGGGCACACTGAAGCTTTCTTT
TRBJ2-1 | TRBD2 | TRBV19 | once | CASSIRTSGLVYNEQFF | TGTGCCAGTAGTATAAGGACTAGCGGGTTAGTCTACAATGAGCAGTTCTTC
TRBJ2-1 | . | TRBV6-5 | once | CASSYQFGRDNEQFF | TGTGCCAGCAGTTACCAATTTGGCAGGGATAATGAGCAGTTCTTC
TRBJ2-2 | . | TRBV5-1 | . | CASSAQGVTGELFF | TGCGCCAGCAGCGCGCAAGGGGTCACCGGGGAGCTGTTTTTT
TRBJ1-5 | . | TRBV19 | . | CASSIEGHSGHGQPQHF | TGTGCCAGTAGTATAGAGGGCCACTCAGGGCACGGTCAGCCCCAGCATTTT
TRBJ1-1 | TRBD1 | TRBV7-6 | . | CASSIRGTGPNTEAFF | TGTGCCAGCAGCATACGCGGGACAGGACCGAACACTGAAGCTTTCTTT
TRBJ1-1 | . | TRBV20-1 | . | CSAHASAEAFF | TGCAGTGCTCATGCCAGCGCTGAAGCTTTCTTT
TRBJ2-2 | . | TRBV5-1 | . | CASSLDRTGELFF | TGCGCCAGCAGCTTGGATCGGACCGGGGAGCTGTTTTTT
TRBJ2-7 | TRBD2 | TRBV7-9 | few | CASRGGSSYEQYF | TGTGCCAGCAGGGGCGGGAGCAGCTACGAGCAGTACTTC